The 8 T cell receptor beta chains below were found in one sample sequenced in a study of naive and memory T cell subsets. Two oligonucleotides, mixed equimolar, formed the beta constant-region primer covering TRBC1 and TRBC2. Ligated cDNA was amplified by four rounds of PCR with nested alpha and beta constant-region primers and SP2. TCRdb re-called the UMI-ligation and nested PCR reads through MiXCR, storing one row per CDR3 protein. The table has over 30,000 distinct CDR3 sequences, about 18% seen once; the top ten hold 3% to 3.5%. Material for sequencing was effector memory CD4+ T cells from blood. Documented subset: effector memory, CD45RA- CD27-. These receptors were collected from a human donor in good health.

This clonotype was counted between two and nine times. The chain is built from TRBV20-1 and TRBJ1-2, with D maybe TRBD1 (5 bases). CDR1 and CDR2 (germline): DFQATT, SNEGSKA (reference sequence). The CDR3 runs to 14 residues. V was trimmed by 3 bases and J by 2 bases, leaving 13 bases between them. CDR3: CSASLWDGNYGYTF. DNA of the CDR3: TGCAGTGCTAGTCTCTGGGACGGAAACTATGGCTACACCTTC.

This clonotype was observed a handful of times. This sequence joins TRBV5-1 and TRBJ2-1; D gene uncertain. CDR1 is SGHRS, CDR2 YFSETQ, per germline. The CDR3 sequence is 11 residues long. V was trimmed by 4 bases and J by 7 bases, leaving 6 bases between them. CDR3 sequence: CASSRMNEQFF. The DNA of the CDR3 is TGCGCCAGCAGCCGTATGAATGAGCAGTTCTTC.

V usage is TRBV27 and J usage is TRBJ2-7, with D possibly being TRBD2 (5 bases). Trimming removed 2 bases at V and 0 bases at J, with 8 bases between. The CDR3 spans 14 residues. Germline lookup yields CDR1 MNHEY and CDR2 SMNVEV (reference sequence). DNA for the CDR3: TGTGCCAGCAGTTTAGAAGCGGCCTCCTACGAGCAGTACTTC. Translating it yields CASSLEAASYEQYF.

The V and J genes are TRBV6-2 or TRBV6-3 and TRBJ2-1, with TRBD1 identical over 11 bases. Germline V gene data show CDR1 as MNHEY and CDR2 as SVGEGT. This CDR3 comprises 14 residues. V shed 8 bases, J shed 3 bases, and the junction held 3 bases outside the gene matches. CDR3 sequence (DNA): TGTGCCAGCGATGGGACAGGGGGCTACAATGAGCAGTTCTTC. Translated: CASDGTGGYNEQFF.

In its sample, this clonotype was seen many times. The V call is TRBV11-3, the J call TRBJ2-1; 7 bases agree with TRBD1. In germline, CDR1 is SGHNT, CDR2 YENEEA. The trim removed 2 bases at V and 0 bases at J, leaving 10 bases unmatched. This CDR3 has 18 amino acids. CDR3 amino acids: CASSLRAGGFSSYNEQFF. DNA for the CDR3: TGTGCCAGCAGCTTAAGGGCAGGGGGATTTAGCTCCTACAATGAGCAGTTCTTC.

This clonotype was detected a few times. The chain joins TRBV28 to TRBJ2-2; D is uncertain. CDR3 size: 13 residues. The germline V gene encodes CDR1 MDHEN and CDR2 SYDVKM. Trimming left V 6 bases short and J 0 bases short, with 5 bases between. This chain's CDR3 is CASRSPNTGELFF. CDR3 bases: TGTGCCAGCAGAAGTCCGAACACCGGGGAGCTGTTTTTT.

This clonotype was recorded a few times. This chain uses TRBV18 with TRBJ1-5, with 9 bases identical to TRBD1. Germline lookup yields CDR1 KGHSH and CDR2 LQKENI. This CDR3 region has 19 residues. The ends lost 3 bases at V and 4 bases at J; junction bases unmatched: 16. The CDR3 is CASSPGLRTGTGTNQPQHF. Here the CDR3 DNA reads TGTGCCAGCTCACCTGGATTGCGAACCGGGACAGGGACGAATCAGCCCCAGCATTTT.

This CDR3 reads CASSRAGTGYTF. DNA of the CDR3: TGTGCCAGCAGCCGTGCCGGCACTGGCTACACCTTC. The genes are TRBV28 and TRBJ1-2; no definite D call. CDR3 length: 12 amino acids. Germline CDR1 is MDHEN and CDR2 is SYDVKM. Trimming left V 6 bases short and J 7 bases short, with 12 bases between.